This section outlines one T cell receptor (beta chain) sequence together with its context. What it binds is not known. A sample-barcoded 5' primer and a J-beta primer mix were used in a second PCR of about 6 to 11 cycles. TCRdb re-derived calls from the 5' RACE reads in MiXCR, one entry per CDR3 protein. The sample holds approximately 1,100,000 distinct CDR3 sequences, 40% to 50% seen once. This specimen belongs to a study of blood T cells in healthy people across ages. Study-level points and caveats: Researchers judged that diversity estimates from one million T cells fell short of true values. A roughly linear age-dependent decrease characterized TCR beta diversity per million T cells.

Germline V gives CDR1 DFQATT, CDR2 SNEGSKA (reference sequence). V gave up 6 bases and J gave up 11 bases; unmatched junction bases: 16. This CDR3 is 16 amino acids long. The V call is TRBV20-1, the J call TRBJ1-6; 10 bases match TRBD1. Source material: blood. This TCR was sampled from a woman aged 60 to 75 in good health. The CDR3 DNA sequence: TGCAGTGCCCCACGTCACGGGACAGGGGAAAATCCACCCCTCCACTTT. It translates to CSAPRHGTGENPPLHF.